This T cell receptor (beta chain) derives from a study of blood T cell repertoires in COVID-19. About the research overall: Some COVID-19 samples were acute and others convalescent; all came from the United States, Italy and Spain. PBMCs, B-cell-depleted T cells, or T cells provided the cDNA or gDNA that made up the material.

As processed by the authors: Using reference gene primer amplification, nucleated cell counts were estimated. The assay was immunoSEQ multiplex PCR, and TCRdb's table has in-frame clones only and misses some. That table is the source of V, J and clone size, and D and trimming were worked out from the DNA. The data hold approximately 60,000 clones, with more than 65% observed a single time. In its sample, this clone is medium-sized. Germline CDR1 SGHVS, CDR2 FQNEAQ. Trimming took 2 bases from V and 6 from J; bases not matched to a gene: 2. The CDR3 runs to 13 residues. This TCR was sampled from a human donor in a cohort sampled during active COVID-19. The rearrangement joins TRBV7-8 to TRBJ1-2; 8 nucleotides match TRBD1. Sequenced sample: peripheral blood. This CDR3 reads CASSLRTGNGYTF. CDR3 DNA sequence: TGTGCCAGCAGCTTAAGGACAGGGAATGGCTACACCTTC.